One sample yielded the 31 T cell receptor beta chains listed below, sequenced in a study of blood T cell repertoires in COVID-19. The repertoire was sequenced with immunoSEQ multiplex PCR; TCRdb's copy has only in-frame clones and lacks some. The sample contains about 370,000 clones, about 89% of which appear only once. Sequencing used peripheral blood. The receptors were gathered from a woman between 25 and 40 years old with COVID-19, enrolled during active disease.

The rearrangement uses TRBV5-1 and TRBJ2-3; no clear D gene. Germline-derived CDR1 and CDR2 are SGHRS and YFSETQ. Trimming shortened V by 4 bases and J by 1 base, and 13 bases separated the two germline ends. This CDR3 is 15 amino acids long. The CDR3 spells CASSLALVGTDTQYF. The CDR3 DNA follows: TGCGCCAGCAGCCTGGCCCTTGTCGGCACAGATACGCAGTATTTT. Full variable domain (outside the CDR3, taken from reference TRBV5-1 and TRBJ2-3): KAGVTQTPRYLIKTRGQQVTLSCSPISGHRSVSWYQQTPGQGLQFLFEYFSETQRNKGNFPGRFSGRQFSNSRSEMNVSTLELGDSALYLCASSLALVGTDTQYFGPGTRLTVL.

This chain connects TRBV7-2 to TRBJ2-2; 8 bases line up with TRBD1. In germline, CDR1 is SGHTA, CDR2 FQGNSA. V lost 5 bases and J lost 4; bases outside the gene matches: 6. The CDR3 has 15 amino acids. CDR3 sequence (DNA): TGTGCCAGCAGCCCGCGACAGGGGATCACCGGGGAGCTGTTTTTT. It is translated as CASSPRQGITGELFF.

V gene TRBV15 combines with J gene TRBJ2-7; D gene unclear. Germline CDR1 reads LNHNV; CDR2 reads YYDKDF (reference sequence). V lost 0 bases and J lost 5, with 8 bases in between. This CDR3 contains 13 residues. The CDR3 region is CATSREPGHEQYF. Here the CDR3 DNA reads TGTGCCACCAGCAGAGAGCCAGGCCACGAGCAGTACTTC.

The genes are TRBV15 and TRBJ1-4; no firm D call. CDR3 size: 15 residues. Germline-derived CDR1 and CDR2 are LNHNV and YYDKDF (reference sequence). The V and J ends lost 5 bases and 0 bases respectively, with 10 bases between them. The CDR3 spells CATSEWLATNEKLFF. DNA for the CDR3: TGTGCCACCAGCGAGTGGTTGGCAACTAATGAAAAACTGTTTTTT.

The V gene is TRBV12-3 or TRBV12-4, the J gene TRBJ2-5; TRBD2 matches at 13 bases. The CDR3 extends over 13 amino acids. After removal of 8 bases from V and 3 bases from J, the junction contained 0 bases not matched to a gene. CDR3 bases: TGTGCCAGCGGGACTAGCGGGGAAGAGACCCAGTACTTC. Translation: CASGTSGEETQYF.

This clone was counted only a few times. J is TRBJ2-3 and V is TRBV2; D is undetermined. This CDR3 has 11 residues. Germline CDR1 reads SNHLY; CDR2 reads FYNNEI. The V end lost 3 bases, the J end lost 6 bases, and 4 bases lay between the germline ends. CDR3 coding DNA: TGTGCCAGCAGTGAGCGGGATACGCAGTATTTT. Translation: CASSERDTQYF.

The chain has TRBV7-2 and TRBJ1-2, with D possibly TRBD1 on 6 matching bases. Germline values: CDR1 SGHTA, CDR2 FQGNSA. This CDR3 contains 14 residues. The V end was cut by 1 base, the J end by 4 bases, with 10 bases between. The CDR3 DNA is TGTGCCAGCAGCTTAGGGACAGTCGGCTATGGCTACACCTTC. Protein: CASSLGTVGYGYTF.

V is TRBV30 and J is TRBJ2-7; maybe TRBD2 (5 bases). This CDR3 contains 11 residues. V was shortened by 2 bases and J by 6 bases, with 8 bases between the two germline ends. Looked up from germline, CDR1 is GTSNPN and CDR2 is SVGIG (reference sequence). The CDR3 DNA reads TGTGCCTGGAGTTCCGGGATCGAGCAGTACTTC. Encoded protein: CAWSSGIEQYF.

The V and J genes are TRBV24-1 and TRBJ2-1; possibly TRBD2 for D (6 bases). CDR3 length equals 16 residues. Per the germline V gene, CDR1 is KGHDR and CDR2 is SFDVKD. V was clipped by 3 bases and J by 9 bases, with 20 bases between them. Here the CDR3 reads CATSDGAGRLRGEQFF. The CDR3 nucleotides read TGTGCCACCAGTGATGGGGCAGGACGGTTGCGGGGTGAGCAGTTCTTC.

This chain connects TRBV28 to TRBJ2-7, with 8 bases identical to TRBD1. V shed 5 bases, J shed 7 bases, and the junction held 7 bases outside the gene matches. The CDR3 runs to 13 residues. Germline loops: CDR1 MDHEN, CDR2 SYDVKM. The CDR3 coding sequence is TGTGCCAGCAGTCTGCCGGACAGGGTTGAGCAGTACTTC. As protein: CASSLPDRVEQYF.

The chain has TRBV29-1 and TRBJ2-3; D gene ambiguous. Germline-derived CDR1 and CDR2 are SQVTM and ANQGSEA. The CDR3 is 12 amino acids. V lost 4 bases and J lost 0, with 5 bases in between. In DNA form, the CDR3 reads TGCAGCGTTGGAGTTAGCACAGATACGCAGTATTTT. Translated, it gives CSVGVSTDTQYF.

The CDR3 region has the DNA TGCAGCGTTGAACAGGACAGGGAGGCCTATGGCTACACCTTC. Its protein is CSVEQDREAYGYTF. This rearrangement joins TRBV29-1 to TRBJ1-2; TRBD1 aligns across 8 bases. Germline V gene data show CDR1 as SQVTM and CDR2 as ANQGSEA. V lost 2 bases, J lost 4 bases, and 6 bases stayed unmatched. The CDR3 length is 14 residues.

The J gene is TRBJ2-7, the V gene TRBV21-1; no check of the table's D call, TRBD2, against the DNA was made. TRBV21-1 is a documented pseudogene. CDR3 size: 11 residues. DNA for the CDR3: TGTGCCAGCCGTTTGGGGAGGGAACAGTACTTC. It yields the protein CASRLGREQYF.

This chain uses TRBV28 with TRBJ2-2, with TRBD1 matching 8 bases. The V and J ends lost 5 bases and 6 bases, in that order; junction bases with no gene match: 14. Germline loops: CDR1 MDHEN, CDR2 SYDVKM. The CDR3 has 17 residues. The CDR3 coding sequence is TGTGCCAGCAGTCCGGCTCCGGGACAGGCCACGGCCGGGGAGCTGTTTTTT. Translation: CASSPAPGQATAGELFF. Filled out from reference TRBV28 and TRBJ2-2, the complete variable domain reads DVKVTQSSRYLVKRTGEKVFLECVQDMDHENMFWYRQDPGLGLRLIYFSYDVKMKEKGDIPEGYSVSREKKERFSLILESASTNQTSMYLCASSPAPGQATAGELFFGEGSRLTVL.

The chain employs TRBV19 and TRBJ2-2; 8 positions agree with TRBD1. The junction had 6 bases not matched to a gene; V was cut back by 5 bases and J by 1 base. CDR1 and CDR2 (germline): LNHDA, SQIVND (reference sequence). CDR3 length equals 16 residues. Written as DNA, the CDR3 is TGTGCCAGTAGTGTTTTCGGGACAGGGAACACCGGGGAGCTGTTTTTT. Protein product: CASSVFGTGNTGELFF.

CDR3 sequence: CATQASGRTGTGELFF. As DNA, the CDR3 is TGTGCCACACAGGCTAGCGGGAGGACGGGCACCGGGGAGCTGTTTTTT. The chain carries TRBV7-9 and TRBJ2-2, with TRBD2 matching 11 bases. CDR1 is SEHNR and CDR2 is FQNEAQ in the germline V gene (reference sequence). After removal of 10 bases from V and 4 bases from J, the junction contained 11 bases not matched to a gene. This CDR3 has 16 residues.

The V and J genes are TRBV11-2 and TRBJ1-5; D may be TRBD1 (5 bases). Germline V CDR1 and CDR2: SGHAT, FQNNGV. This CDR3 is built from 14 residues. V was clipped by 0 bases and J by 6 bases, with 9 bases between them. Here the CDR3 reads CASSLDRVGQPQHF. CDR3 bases: TGTGCCAGCAGCTTAGACAGGGTTGGTCAGCCCCAGCATTTT.

V gene TRBV25-1 combines with J gene TRBJ2-7; D is perhaps TRBD1 (7 bases). This CDR3 has 16 amino acids. Germline assignment: CDR1 MGHDK and CDR2 SYGVNS. V lost 3 bases, J lost 7 bases, and 22 bases lay in between. In DNA, the CDR3 is TGTGCCAGCAGTGATTTAGGAGGGGGACAGCCGGATGAGCAGTACTTC. Amino acids: CASSDLGGGQPDEQYF.

CDR3 in amino acids: CASSLGQGQPQHF. In DNA form, the CDR3 reads TGCGCCAGCAGCTTGGGACAGGGTCAGCCCCAGCATTTT. This chain joins TRBV5-1 and TRBJ1-5; 7 bases are shared with TRBD1. V was clipped by 0 bases and J by 6 bases; unmatched bases: 0. Germline V CDR1 and CDR2: SGHRS, YFSETQ. This CDR3 contains 13 residues.

This clone was recorded only once. This rearrangement joins TRBV18 to TRBJ2-7; TRBD2 matches 14 bases. CDR1 and CDR2 (germline): KGHSH, LQKENI. Trimming at V came to 0 bases and at J to 5 bases, leaving 0 bases not matched to a gene. The CDR3 extends over 15 amino acids. The CDR3 nucleotides read TGTGCCAGCTCACCACCGACTAGCGGGAGGGACGAGCAGTACTTC. Translated, it gives CASSPPTSGRDEQYF.

V gene TRBV7-3 combines with J gene TRBJ2-3, with D perhaps TRBD2 (6 bases). Trimming left V 5 bases short and J 0 bases short, with 12 bases between. This CDR3 spans 15 amino acids. The V gene's germline CDR1 is SGHTA and CDR2 FQGTGA. The CDR3 nucleotides read TGTGCCAGCAGCCAAATAGCGGTTAGCACAGATACGCAGTATTTT. Translation gives CASSQIAVSTDTQYF.

V and J are TRBV19 and TRBJ2-3, with D perhaps matching TRBD2 (6 bases). The CDR3 spans 12 residues. Germline CDR1 LNHDA, CDR2 SQIVND (reference sequence). V was shortened by 8 bases and J by 2 bases, with 8 bases between the two germline ends. DNA of the CDR3: TGTGCCAGTGGGGAGGACACAGATACGCAGTATTTT. Translated: CASGEDTDTQYF.

The CDR3 spells CASSLGFSYEQYF. The CDR3 bases are TGTGCCAGCAGTCTCGGGTTTTCCTACGAGCAGTACTTC. The chain combines TRBV28 with TRBJ2-7; D remains unclear. Germline assignment: CDR1 MDHEN and CDR2 SYDVKM. This CDR3 is 13 amino acids long. Trimming cost V 5 bases and J 1 base, with 9 bases left between them.

The chain is built from TRBV28 and TRBJ1-6; no clear D gene. Germline V gene data show CDR1 as MDHEN and CDR2 as SYDVKM. The V end lost 4 bases, the J end lost 0 bases, and 4 bases lay between the germline ends. The CDR3 totals 14 residues. CDR3 nucleotides: TGTGCCAGCAGTTACAGCTCCTATAATTCACCCCTCCACTTT. The encoded protein is CASSYSSYNSPLHF.

J is TRBJ2-1 and V is TRBV2, with D perhaps TRBD1 (6 bases). Trimming pared 10 bases from V and 8 bases from J, leaving 18 bases between. Germline CDR1 SNHLY, CDR2 FYNNEI. This CDR3 spans 13 amino acids. CDR3 sequence: CATSGTSPHEQFF. The CDR3, as DNA: TGTGCCACCTCCGGGACATCCCCCCATGAGCAGTTCTTC.

The chain combines TRBV9 with TRBJ2-7; possible D gene TRBD2, 6 bases. Germline V gives CDR1 SGDLS, CDR2 YYNGEE. CDR3 length: 16 residues. V lost 0 bases and J 3 bases, leaving 16 bases between the germline ends. In DNA form, the CDR3 reads TGTGCCAGCAGCGTAGAGGGCGGGGCGGGGCTCTACGAGCAGTACTTC. Residues: CASSVEGGAGLYEQYF.

The CDR3 is CASSSGTGGWEAFF. CDR3 sequence (DNA): TGCGCCAGCAGCTCCGGGACAGGCGGATGGGAAGCTTTCTTT. The chain has TRBV4-3 and TRBJ1-1; TRBD1 aligns across 8 bases. J lost 8 bases, V lost 5 bases, and 10 bases had no gene match. This CDR3 is 14 amino acids long. Germline V gene lookup returns CDR1 LGHNA and CDR2 YSLEER.

The chain uses TRBV28 and TRBJ2-1; D not certain. Trimming took off 2 bases at V and 5 bases at J, with 4 bases between the two ends. This CDR3 has 12 amino acids. Germline CDR1 reads MDHEN; CDR2 reads SYDVKM. The CDR3 loop is CASSLQNNEQFF. CDR3 DNA sequence: TGTGCCAGCAGTTTACAAAACAATGAGCAGTTCTTC.

The chain joins TRBV7-2 to TRBJ1-2; possibly TRBD1 for D (5 bases). Trimming took off 5 bases at V and 3 bases at J, with 16 bases between the two ends. The CDR3 sequence is 15 residues long. Germline values: CDR1 SGHTA, CDR2 FQGNSA. DNA of the CDR3: TGTGCCAGCAGCCCGGGACTTGGGCGGGACTATGGCTACACCTTC. Its translation is CASSPGLGRDYGYTF.

The chain is built from TRBV19 and TRBJ2-2, with TRBD1 matching 8 bases. Trimming removed 4 bases from V and 5 bases from J; junction bases left unmatched: 15. This CDR3 comprises 18 residues. Germline lookup yields CDR1 LNHDA and CDR2 SQIVND (reference sequence). For the CDR3, the DNA is TGTGCCAGTAGTACACCGGCGCCGGGACAGGCGAGAACCGGGGAGCTGTTTTTT. It yields the protein CASSTPAPGQARTGELFF.

The CDR3 nucleotides read TGTGCCAGCAGTTACTCGGGACACCCAGAAGAGACCCAGTACTTC. Residues: CASSYSGHPEETQYF. This rearrangement joins TRBV6-5 to TRBJ2-5; TRBD1 might be the D (6 bases). This CDR3 spans 15 amino acids. CDR1 is MNHEY and CDR2 is SVGAGI in the germline V gene. The V end lost 0 bases, the J end lost 3 bases, and 11 bases lay between the germline ends.